Listed below are T cell receptor beta chains from one sample, sequenced in a study of control samples from healthy donors and cancer patients. The protocol was immunoSEQ multiplex PCR, while the TCRdb copy is restricted to in-frame clones and leaves out a portion. This sample yields some 79,000 clones, of which 87% are seen a single time; more than 3% belongs to the top ten. The sample was blood. These receptors originate from a woman aged 50 to 65 in good health. CDR3s include the opening cysteine and the closing phenylalanine or tryptophan.

v_call cdr3_aa
TRBV6-5 CASSYSPTSTDTQYF
TRBV5-4 CASSLDGSGNTIYF
TRBV12-3/TRBV12-4 CASSFYSNEKLFF
TRBV6-1 CASSEAPSRGYEQFF
TRBV7-8 CASSPTGAQPREKLFF
TRBV18 CASSPGSVYEQYF
TRBV13 CASSRGTAAPEAFF
TRBV6-1 CASSEWTTRSSYNEQFF
TRBV7-8 CASSFRGGPDTQYF
TRBV5-4 CASSAAGGPFGAGELFF